Listed here is a single T cell receptor (beta chain). This specimen includes other DNA sequences encoding the same CDR3. The data originate from a study of blood T cell repertoires in COVID-19. Profiling relied on immunoSEQ multiplex PCR, and the TCRdb table lists in-frame clones only, not all of them. The repertoire includes about 280,000 clones, less than 85% of them detected once, and 2.5% to 3% sits in the top ten. Germline CDR1 MNHEY, CDR2 SVGAGI. J gave up 2 bases and V 6 bases, and 3 bases lay outside the gene matches. The CDR3 sequence is 14 residues long. Sequenced material: PBMCs or T cells enriched from blood (not recorded which). This clonotype originated in a woman aged 45-65 years who had recovered from COVID-19. This chain joins TRBV6-5 and TRBJ1-5; TRBD1 matches at 8 bases. In DNA form, the CDR3 reads TGTGCCAGCAGCCTGGGACAGGGCAATCAGCCCCAGCATTTT. It is translated as CASSLGQGNQPQHF.